This is a list of T cell receptor beta chains from one sample in a study of CD8 T cells in Susac syndrome. TCRdb re-derived calls from the immunoSEQ multiplex PCR reads in MiXCR, one entry per CDR3 protein. The sample includes approximately 200,000 distinct CDR3 sequences, 85% to 95% of them seen just once. The source material was CD4+ T cells from PBMCs. The receptor set was obtained from a human donor with multiple sclerosis. Both conserved end residues are part of each CDR3. A D gene is named only where the DNA matches it firmly. Rows give clone size only sometimes, using once, few, many, or a class for an expanded clone.

.	TRBV30	.	TRBJ1-5	TGTGCCTGGAGTCTAGGAAGCAATCAGCCCCAGCATTTT	CAWSLGSNQPQHF
.	TRBV18	.	TRBJ2-3	TGTGCCAGCTCGCTTACAGGGGGGGCCTCAGATACGCAGTATTTT	CASSLTGGASDTQYF
once	TRBV20-1	TRBD1	TRBJ2-5	TGCAGTGCTAGGGGTCCCGGGACAGGGGGACCTCAAGAGACCCAGTACTTC	CSARGPGTGGPQETQYF
.	TRBV9	TRBD1	TRBJ2-5	TGTGCCAGCGCCCCTAGACAGGGAGAGGAGACCCAGTACTTC	CASAPRQGEETQYF
once	TRBV20-1	TRBD1	TRBJ2-5	TGCAGTGCTAGAGACCGGGACAGGGGCCAGACCCAGTACTTC	CSARDRDRGQTQYF
few	TRBV5-1	.	TRBJ1-5	TGTGCCAGCAGCTTGGGTGGGAGCAATCAGCCCCAGCATTTT	CASSLGGSNQPQHF
.	TRBV29-1	TRBD2	TRBJ2-1	TGCAGCGTTGCCCCGGTGGGGGGGGTGGGCAATGAGCAGTTCTTC	CSVAPVGGVGNEQFF
.	TRBV7-9	.	TRBJ2-4	TGTGCCAGCAGCCCCGTGGAGGTACTAGCCAAAAACATTCAGTACTTC	CASSPVEVLAKNIQYF
.	TRBV30	.	TRBJ1-1	TGTGCCTGGAGTGGCTTCGATGAAGCTTTCTTT	CAWSGFDEAFF
.	TRBV14	.	TRBJ2-1	TGTGCCAGCAGCCCCGACTTGGTCAATGAGCAGTTCTTC	CASSPDLVNEQFF
.	TRBV30	.	TRBJ1-3	TGTGCCTGGAGTGTATTTCCGGGAACTGGAAACACCATATATTTT	CAWSVFPGTGNTIYF
once	TRBV29-1	TRBD1	TRBJ1-1	TGCAGCGGAGGACAGGGAAGGCAAACTGAAGCTTTCTTT	CSGGQGRQTEAFF
.	TRBV19	.	TRBJ1-5	TGTGCCAGTAGCGAAACGGGAGATAGCAATCAGCCCCAGCATTTT	CASSETGDSNQPQHF
once	TRBV12-3/TRBV12-4	.	TRBJ1-2	TGTGCCAGCAGTCCCTATACAGGTGTAGGCTACACCTTC	CASSPYTGVGYTF
.	TRBV20-1	.	TRBJ2-4	TGCAGTGCTAGAGACGATGCAGTAGCCAAAAACATTCAGTACTTC	CSARDDAVAKNIQYF
.	TRBV29-1	.	TRBJ2-1	TGCAGCGTTGCCCTCAGTCAGTACAATGAGCAGTTCTTC	CSVALSQYNEQFF
.	TRBV29-1	TRBD1	TRBJ1-4	TGCAGCGTTGAAGATCTACAGGGACAGGAAAAACTGTTTTTT	CSVEDLQGQEKLFF
.	TRBV20-1	TRBD1	TRBJ1-5	TGCAGTGCTAGAGCCGGGACAGTGATCAATCAGCCCCAGCATTTT	CSARAGTVINQPQHF
.	TRBV3-1	.	TRBJ2-5	TGTGCCAGCAGCCAAACCGACCGGAGGGAGACCCAGTACTTC	CASSQTDRRETQYF
.	TRBV29-1	.	TRBJ1-4	TGCAGCGTAGGGGACTCCTTAACTAATGAAAAACTGTTTTTT	CSVGDSLTNEKLFF
.	TRBV29-1	TRBD1	TRBJ2-5	TGCAGCGCTACTCCCCTCGGGACAGGGATTCAAGAGACCCAGTACTTC	CSATPLGTGIQETQYF
.	TRBV4-1	.	TRBJ2-2	TGCGCCAGCAGCCAAGGTGTAGGTTTGGGGGCCGGGGAGCTGTTTTTT	CASSQGVGLGAGELFF
.	TRBV7-2	.	TRBJ2-1	TGTGCCAGCAGCTTAGCGCCGGGCACCGAGCAGTTCTTC	CASSLAPGTEQFF
.	TRBV5-4	.	TRBJ1-2	TGTGCCAGCAGCGGCGGGGGTAGGAACTATGGCTACACCTTC	CASSGGGRNYGYTF
.	TRBV15	.	TRBJ1-2	TGTGCCACCAGCAGAGAAGTCAGGGTTAACTATGGCTACACCTTC	CATSREVRVNYGYTF
.	TRBV3-1	.	TRBJ1-2	TGTGCCAGCAAAGGGACCGCTGCGCCCGTCTACACCTTC	CASKGTAAPVYTF
.	TRBV3-1	.	TRBJ1-2	TGTGCCAGCAGGCGCGGGACCTATGGCTACACCTTC	CASRRGTYGYTF
.	TRBV30	.	TRBJ2-3	TGTGCCCTCTCGGGACGGACCGCCACAGATACGCAGTATTTT	CALSGRTATDTQYF
few	TRBV3-1	.	TRBJ1-1	TGTGCCAGCAGCCAAGCGGCCACTGAAGCTTTCTTT	CASSQAATEAFF
.	TRBV18	TRBD1	TRBJ2-7	TGTGCCAGCTCACCCCAGACAGGGGTCTCCTACGAGCAGTACTTC	CASSPQTGVSYEQYF
.	TRBV30	TRBD2	TRBJ2-3	TGTGCCCGCCTCAGCGGGGGCACAGATACGCAGTATTTT	CARLSGGTDTQYF
once	TRBV7-6	.	TRBJ2-7	TGTGCCAGCAGCTTAATTGAGGGGGACGAGCAGTACTTC	CASSLIEGDEQYF
.	TRBV6-6	.	TRBJ1-2	TGTGCCAGCACCGGAGGGGGTCCAAGTGGCTACACCTTC	CASTGGGPSGYTF
once	TRBV12-3/TRBV12-4	.	TRBJ2-5	TGTGCCAGCAGTCGACAGCCCCCCTTAGAGACCCAGTACTTC	CASSRQPPLETQYF
.	TRBV2	TRBD1	TRBJ1-6	TGTGCCAGTGCGACAGGGGGATCCTATAATTCACCCCTCCACTTT	CASATGGSYNSPLHF
.	TRBV9	TRBD2	TRBJ2-3	TGTGCCAGCAGCGCGACTAGCGGGTTTAGCACAGATACGCAGTATTTT	CASSATSGFSTDTQYF
once	TRBV3-1	TRBD2	TRBJ2-3	TGTGCCAGCAGCCGACTAGCGGGTTACAGCACAGATACGCAGTATTTT	CASSRLAGYSTDTQYF
.	TRBV30	.	TRBJ1-5	TGTGCCTGGAGTGTACCGGGACACTCCAATCAGCCCCAGCATTTT	CAWSVPGHSNQPQHF
.	TRBV12-3/TRBV12-4	.	TRBJ2-7	TGTGCCAGCAGTTTTGAATCGGATATAATTCCAGTTTCTCGAGGGGCCGAGCAGTACTTC	CASSFESDIIPVSRGAEQYF
.	TRBV13	TRBD2	TRBJ2-3	TGTGCCAGCAGCTTGGGACTAGCGGTAAATACACACGATACGCAGTATTTT	CASSLGLAVNTHDTQYF
.	TRBV20-1	.	TRBJ2-4	TGCAGTGCTAGCGAAGGGGGGAGAGACATTCAGTACTTC	CSASEGGRDIQYF
.	TRBV20-1	.	TRBJ2-2	TGCAGTGCTAGGGACTACAACACCGGGGAGCTGTTTTTT	CSARDYNTGELFF
.	TRBV30	.	TRBJ2-1	TGTGCCTGGAACAGCGGGACATACAATGAGCAGTTCTTC	CAWNSGTYNEQFF
.	TRBV7-2	.	TRBJ2-1	TGTGCCAGCAGCTTAGCGGGGTTGAGGCGCAATGAGCAGTTCTTC	CASSLAGLRRNEQFF
.	TRBV24-1	.	TRBJ2-5	TGTGCCACCAGTGACCGACGACTGGGGACCCAGTACTTC	CATSDRRLGTQYF
.	TRBV3-1	TRBD1	TRBJ2-5	TGTGCCAGCAGCCAAATGCCAGGGGGTCAAGAGACCCAGTACTTC	CASSQMPGGQETQYF
.	TRBV9	TRBD1	TRBJ2-1	TGTGCCAGCAGCAAGGGTTGGACAGGGATCTCTTTCGATGAGCAGTTCTTC	CASSKGWTGISFDEQFF
.	TRBV19	TRBD2	TRBJ2-3	TGTGCCAGTACCGCCAGCGGGACCCGTGGGTCGGATACGCAGTATTTT	CASTASGTRGSDTQYF
once	TRBV18	.	TRBJ2-1	TGTGCCAGCTCACCCCCCGTGGTCGCAAAGCAGTTCTTC	CASSPPVVAKQFF
.	TRBV3-1	.	TRBJ2-1	TGTGCCAGCAGCCAGTTTTTGGAGCAGTTCTTC	CASSQFLEQFF
.	TRBV4-2	.	TRBJ1-2	TGTGCCAGCAGCCAACAGAGCACGGGGGCCTATGGCTACACCTTC	CASSQQSTGAYGYTF
.	TRBV2	TRBD1	TRBJ1-5	TGTGCCAGCAGAGATACAGGGGCCGAGCAGCCCCAGCATTTT	CASRDTGAEQPQHF
.	TRBV3-1	TRBD2	TRBJ2-5	TGTGCCAGCAGCCCGGTGACTAGCCCGGGGGAGACCCAGTACTTC	CASSPVTSPGETQYF
.	TRBV3-1	.	TRBJ1-5	TGTGCCAGCAGCCAGGACGGGGGAGATCAGCCCCAGCATTTT	CASSQDGGDQPQHF
.	TRBV7-9	.	TRBJ1-6	TGTGCCAGCAGCTTAGGGGCCCTCTTGGGAGATTCACCCCTCCACTTT	CASSLGALLGDSPLHF